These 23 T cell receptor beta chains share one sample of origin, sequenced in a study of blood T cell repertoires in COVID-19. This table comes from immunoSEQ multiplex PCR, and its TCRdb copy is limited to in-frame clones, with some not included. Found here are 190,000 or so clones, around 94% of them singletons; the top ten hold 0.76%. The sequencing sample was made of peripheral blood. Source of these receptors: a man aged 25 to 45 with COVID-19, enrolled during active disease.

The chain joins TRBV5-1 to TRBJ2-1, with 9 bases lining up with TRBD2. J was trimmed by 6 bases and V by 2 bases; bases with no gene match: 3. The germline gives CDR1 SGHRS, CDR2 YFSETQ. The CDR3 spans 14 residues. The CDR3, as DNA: TGCGCCAGCAGCTTCAGCGGGGGGCTCAATGAGCAGTTCTTC. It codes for CASSFSGGLNEQFF.

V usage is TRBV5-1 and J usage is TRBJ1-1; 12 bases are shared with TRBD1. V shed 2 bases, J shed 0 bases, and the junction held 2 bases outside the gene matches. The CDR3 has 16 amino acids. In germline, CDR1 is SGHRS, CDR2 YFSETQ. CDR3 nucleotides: TGCGCCAGCAGCTTCGGGACAGGGGGCGTGAACACTGAAGCTTTCTTT. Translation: CASSFGTGGVNTEAFF. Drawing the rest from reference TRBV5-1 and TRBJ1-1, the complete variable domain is KAGVTQTPRYLIKTRGQQVTLSCSPISGHRSVSWYQQTPGQGLQFLFEYFSETQRNKGNFPGRFSGRQFSNSRSEMNVSTLELGDSALYLCASSFGTGGVNTEAFFGQGTRLTVV.

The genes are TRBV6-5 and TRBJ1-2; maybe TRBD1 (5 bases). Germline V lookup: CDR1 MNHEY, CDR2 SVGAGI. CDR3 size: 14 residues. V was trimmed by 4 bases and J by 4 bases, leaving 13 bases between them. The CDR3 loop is CASSLDTNSYGYTF. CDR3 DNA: TGTGCCAGCAGTTTGGACACGAACTCCTATGGCTACACCTTC.

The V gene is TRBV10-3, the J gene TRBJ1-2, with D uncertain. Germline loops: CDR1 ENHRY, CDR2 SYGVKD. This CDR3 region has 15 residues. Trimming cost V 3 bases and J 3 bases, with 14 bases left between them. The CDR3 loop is CAISDPPESDYGYTF. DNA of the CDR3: TGTGCCATCAGTGATCCGCCTGAGAGCGACTATGGCTACACCTTC.

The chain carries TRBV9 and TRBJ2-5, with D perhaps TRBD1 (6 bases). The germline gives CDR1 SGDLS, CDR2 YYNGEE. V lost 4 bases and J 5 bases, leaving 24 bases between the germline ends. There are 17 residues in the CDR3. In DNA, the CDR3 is TGTGCCAGCAGCCCAGGGGACATCCCCCAAACCCCGGAGACCCAGTACTTC. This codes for CASSPGDIPQTPETQYF.

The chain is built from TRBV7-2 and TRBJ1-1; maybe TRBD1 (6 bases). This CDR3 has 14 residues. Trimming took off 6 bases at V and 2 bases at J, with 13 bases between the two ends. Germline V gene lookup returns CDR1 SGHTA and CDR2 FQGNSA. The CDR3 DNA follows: TGTGCCAGCAGATGGGACACCCGAAACACTGAAGCTTTCTTT. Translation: CASRWDTRNTEAFF. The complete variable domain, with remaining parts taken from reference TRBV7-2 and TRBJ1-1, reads GAGVSQSPSNKVTEKGKDVELRCDPISGHTALYWYRQSLGQGLEFLIYFQGNSAPDKSGLPSDRFSAERTGGSVSTLTIQRTQQEDSAVYLCASRWDTRNTEAFFGQGTRLTVV.

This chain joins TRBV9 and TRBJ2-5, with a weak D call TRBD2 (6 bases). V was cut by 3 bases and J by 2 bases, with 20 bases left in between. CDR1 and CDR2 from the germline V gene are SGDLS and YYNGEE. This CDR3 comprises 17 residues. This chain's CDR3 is CASSADLGGGTQETQYF. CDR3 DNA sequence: TGTGCCAGCAGCGCGGACTTAGGTGGGGGGACTCAAGAGACCCAGTACTTC.

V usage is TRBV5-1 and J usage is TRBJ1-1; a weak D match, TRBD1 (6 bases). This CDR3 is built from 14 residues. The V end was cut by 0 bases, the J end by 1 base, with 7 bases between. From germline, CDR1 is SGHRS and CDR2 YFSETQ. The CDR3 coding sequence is TGCGCCAGCAGCTTGGGGGGACAGAACACTGAAGCTTTCTTT. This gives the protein CASSLGGQNTEAFF.

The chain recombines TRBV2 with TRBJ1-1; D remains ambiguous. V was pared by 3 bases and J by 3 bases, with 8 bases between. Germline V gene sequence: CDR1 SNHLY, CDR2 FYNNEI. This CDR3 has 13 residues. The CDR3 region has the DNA TGTGCCAGCAGTGACGTCAGGTACACTGAAGCTTTCTTT. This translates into CASSDVRYTEAFF.

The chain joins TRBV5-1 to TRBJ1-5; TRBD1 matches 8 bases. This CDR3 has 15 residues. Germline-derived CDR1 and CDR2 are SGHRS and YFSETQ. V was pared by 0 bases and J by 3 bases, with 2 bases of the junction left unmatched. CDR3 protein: CASSLGQGINQPQHF. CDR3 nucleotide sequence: TGCGCCAGCAGCTTGGGACAGGGGATCAATCAGCCCCAGCATTTT. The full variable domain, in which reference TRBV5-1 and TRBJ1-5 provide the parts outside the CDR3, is KAGVTQTPRYLIKTRGQQVTLSCSPISGHRSVSWYQQTPGQGLQFLFEYFSETQRNKGNFPGRFSGRQFSNSRSEMNVSTLELGDSALYLCASSLGQGINQPQHFGDGTRLSIL.

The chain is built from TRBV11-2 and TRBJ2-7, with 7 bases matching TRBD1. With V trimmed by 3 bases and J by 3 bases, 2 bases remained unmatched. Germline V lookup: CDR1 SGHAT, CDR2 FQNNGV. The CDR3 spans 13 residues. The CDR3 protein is CASSLGQIYEQYF. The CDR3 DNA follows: TGTGCCAGCAGCTTGGGACAGATCTACGAGCAGTACTTC.

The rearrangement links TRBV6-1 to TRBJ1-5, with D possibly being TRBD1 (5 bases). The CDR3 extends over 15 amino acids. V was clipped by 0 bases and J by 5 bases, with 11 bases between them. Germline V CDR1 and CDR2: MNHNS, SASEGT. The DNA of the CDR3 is TGTGCCAGCAGTGAAGCCACTACAGGCGATCAGCCCCAGCATTTT. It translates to CASSEATTGDQPQHF.

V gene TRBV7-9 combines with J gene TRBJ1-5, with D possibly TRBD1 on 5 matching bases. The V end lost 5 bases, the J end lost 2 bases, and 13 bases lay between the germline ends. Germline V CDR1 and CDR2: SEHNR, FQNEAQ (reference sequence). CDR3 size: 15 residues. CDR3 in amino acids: CASSPQGWGNQPQHF. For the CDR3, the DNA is TGTGCCAGCAGCCCCCAGGGTTGGGGCAATCAGCCCCAGCATTTT.

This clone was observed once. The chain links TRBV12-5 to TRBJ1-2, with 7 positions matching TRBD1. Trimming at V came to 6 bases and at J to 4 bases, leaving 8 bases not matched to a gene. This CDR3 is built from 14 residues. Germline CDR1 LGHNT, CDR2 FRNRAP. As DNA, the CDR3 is TGTGCTAGTGGACAGGACAGGCGGCTCTATGGCTACACCTTC. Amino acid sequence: CASGQDRRLYGYTF.

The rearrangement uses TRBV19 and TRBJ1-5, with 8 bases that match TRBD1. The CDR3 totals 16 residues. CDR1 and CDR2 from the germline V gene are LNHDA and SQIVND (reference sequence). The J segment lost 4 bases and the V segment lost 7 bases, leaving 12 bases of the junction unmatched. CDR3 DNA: TGTGCCAGTACTTTTAACCCGGGACAGGCTAATCAGCCCCAGCATTTT. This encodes CASTFNPGQANQPQHF.

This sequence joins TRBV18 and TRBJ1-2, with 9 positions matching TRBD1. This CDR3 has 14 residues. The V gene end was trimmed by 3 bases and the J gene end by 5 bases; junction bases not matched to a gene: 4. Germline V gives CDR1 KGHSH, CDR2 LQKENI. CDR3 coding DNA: TGTGCCAGCTCACCGGGACAGGGTTCTTATGGCTACACCTTC. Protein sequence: CASSPGQGSYGYTF.

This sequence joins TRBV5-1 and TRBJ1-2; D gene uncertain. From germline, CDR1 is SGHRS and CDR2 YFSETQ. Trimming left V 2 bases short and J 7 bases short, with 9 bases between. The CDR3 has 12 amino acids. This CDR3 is CASSFSGIGYTF. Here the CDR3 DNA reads TGCGCCAGCAGCTTCTCCGGGATTGGCTACACCTTC.

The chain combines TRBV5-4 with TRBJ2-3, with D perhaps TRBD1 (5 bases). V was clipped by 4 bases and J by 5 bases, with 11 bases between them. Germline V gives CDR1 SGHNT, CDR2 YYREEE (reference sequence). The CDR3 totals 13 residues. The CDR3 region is CASSRPQGDTQYF. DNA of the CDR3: TGTGCCAGCAGCCGCCCTCAGGGAGATACGCAGTATTTT.

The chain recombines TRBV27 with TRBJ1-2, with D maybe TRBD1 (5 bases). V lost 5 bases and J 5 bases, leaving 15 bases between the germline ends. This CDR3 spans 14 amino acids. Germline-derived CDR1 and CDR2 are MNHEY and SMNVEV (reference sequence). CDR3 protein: CASSPDTPGYGYTF. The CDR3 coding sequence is TGTGCCAGCAGTCCCGATACTCCAGGGTATGGCTACACCTTC.

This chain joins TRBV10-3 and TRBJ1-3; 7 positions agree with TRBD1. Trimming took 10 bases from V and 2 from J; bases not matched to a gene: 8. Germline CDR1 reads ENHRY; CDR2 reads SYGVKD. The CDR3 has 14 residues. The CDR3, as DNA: TGTGCCACCGAGGACAGGAAAACTGGAAACACCATATATTTT. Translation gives CATEDRKTGNTIYF.

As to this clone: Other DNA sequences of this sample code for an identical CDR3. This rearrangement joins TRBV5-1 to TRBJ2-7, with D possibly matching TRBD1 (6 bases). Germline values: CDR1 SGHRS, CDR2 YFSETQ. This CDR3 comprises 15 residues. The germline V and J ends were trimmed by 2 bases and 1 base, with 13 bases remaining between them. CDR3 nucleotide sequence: TGCGCCAGCAGCTTAAAAGGGGGTCTATCCTACGAGCAGTACTTC. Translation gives CASSLKGGLSYEQYF.

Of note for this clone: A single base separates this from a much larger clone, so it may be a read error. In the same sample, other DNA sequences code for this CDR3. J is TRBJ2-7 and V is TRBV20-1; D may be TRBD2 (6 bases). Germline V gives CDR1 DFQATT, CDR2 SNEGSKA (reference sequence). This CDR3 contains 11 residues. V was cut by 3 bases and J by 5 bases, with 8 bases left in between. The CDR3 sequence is CSARAGHEQYF. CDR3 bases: TGCAGTGCTAGGGCGGGGCACGAGCAGTACTTC.

This CDR3 is CASSQTGSYGYTF. DNA of the CDR3: TGTGCCAGCAGCCAAACAGGGTCCTATGGCTACACCTTC. This chain joins TRBV14 and TRBJ1-2, with TRBD1 as a possible D gene (6 bases). In germline, CDR1 is SGHDN, CDR2 FVKESK. V was clipped by 2 bases and J by 4 bases, with 8 bases between them. The CDR3 runs 13 residues.